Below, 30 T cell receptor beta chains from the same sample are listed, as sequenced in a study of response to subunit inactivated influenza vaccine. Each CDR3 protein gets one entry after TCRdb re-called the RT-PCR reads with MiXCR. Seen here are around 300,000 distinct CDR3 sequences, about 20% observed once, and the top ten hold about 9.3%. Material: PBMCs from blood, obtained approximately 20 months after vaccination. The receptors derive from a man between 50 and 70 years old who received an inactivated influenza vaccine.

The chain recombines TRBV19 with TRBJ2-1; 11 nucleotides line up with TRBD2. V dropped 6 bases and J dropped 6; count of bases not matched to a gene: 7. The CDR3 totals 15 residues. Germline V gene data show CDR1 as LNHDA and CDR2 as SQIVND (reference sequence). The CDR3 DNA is TGTGCCAGTAGACAAACCGGGACTAGCGGCAATGAGCAGTTCTTC. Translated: CASRQTGTSGNEQFF.

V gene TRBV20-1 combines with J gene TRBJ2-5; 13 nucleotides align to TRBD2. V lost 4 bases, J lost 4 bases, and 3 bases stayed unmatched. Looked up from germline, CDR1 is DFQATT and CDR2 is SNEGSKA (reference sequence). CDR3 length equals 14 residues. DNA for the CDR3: TGCAGTGCTATCGGACTAGCGGGAGTAGAGACCCAGTACTTC. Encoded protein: CSAIGLAGVETQYF.

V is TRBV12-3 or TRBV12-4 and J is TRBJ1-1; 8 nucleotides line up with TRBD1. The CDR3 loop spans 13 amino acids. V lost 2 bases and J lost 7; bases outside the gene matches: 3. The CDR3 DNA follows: TGTGCCAGCAGTTTAAGGGGACAGGATGAAGCTTTCTTT. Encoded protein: CASSLRGQDEAFF.

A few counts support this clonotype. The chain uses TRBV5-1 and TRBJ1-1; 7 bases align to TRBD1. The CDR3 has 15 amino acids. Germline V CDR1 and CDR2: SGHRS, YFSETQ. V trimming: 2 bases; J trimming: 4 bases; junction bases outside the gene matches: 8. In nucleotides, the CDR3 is TGCGCCAGCAGCTTTGACAGGGCGTGGGCCACTGAAGCTTTCTTT. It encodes CASSFDRAWATEAFF. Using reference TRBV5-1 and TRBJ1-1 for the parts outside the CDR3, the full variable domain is KAGVTQTPRYLIKTRGQQVTLSCSPISGHRSVSWYQQTPGQGLQFLFEYFSETQRNKGNFPGRFSGRQFSNSRSEMNVSTLELGDSALYLCASSFDRAWATEAFFGQGTRLTVV.

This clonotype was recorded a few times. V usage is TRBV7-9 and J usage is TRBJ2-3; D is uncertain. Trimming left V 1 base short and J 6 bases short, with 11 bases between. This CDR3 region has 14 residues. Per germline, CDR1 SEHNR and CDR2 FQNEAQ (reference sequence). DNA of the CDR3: TGTGCCAGCAGCTTAGTTGGGTCGTTTGATACGCAGTATTTT. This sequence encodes CASSLVGSFDTQYF.

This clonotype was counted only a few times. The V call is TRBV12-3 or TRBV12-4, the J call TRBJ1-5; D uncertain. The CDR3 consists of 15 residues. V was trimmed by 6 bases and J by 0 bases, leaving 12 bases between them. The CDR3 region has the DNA TGTGCCAGCAGCGTGAGCCAGCGTAGCAATCAGCCCCAGCATTTT. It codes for CASSVSQRSNQPQHF.

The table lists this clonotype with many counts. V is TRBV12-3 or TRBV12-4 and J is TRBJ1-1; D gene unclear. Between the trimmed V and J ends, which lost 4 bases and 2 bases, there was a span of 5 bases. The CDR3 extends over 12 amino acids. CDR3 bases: TGTGCCAGCAGTTCCCCCAACACTGAAGCTTTCTTT. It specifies CASSSPNTEAFF.

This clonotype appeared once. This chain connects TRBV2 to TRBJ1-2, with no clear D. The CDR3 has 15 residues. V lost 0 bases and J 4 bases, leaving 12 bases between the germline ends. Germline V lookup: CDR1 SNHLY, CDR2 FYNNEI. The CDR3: CASSEAETRGYGYTF. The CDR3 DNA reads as TGTGCCAGCAGTGAAGCGGAAACCCGAGGCTATGGCTACACCTTC. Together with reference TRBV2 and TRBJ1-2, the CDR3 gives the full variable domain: EPEVTQTPSHQVTQMGQEVILRCVPISNHLYFYWYRQILGQKVEFLVSFYNNEISEKSEIFDDQFSVERPDGSNFTLKIRSTKLEDSAMYFCASSEAETRGYGYTFGSGTRLTVV.

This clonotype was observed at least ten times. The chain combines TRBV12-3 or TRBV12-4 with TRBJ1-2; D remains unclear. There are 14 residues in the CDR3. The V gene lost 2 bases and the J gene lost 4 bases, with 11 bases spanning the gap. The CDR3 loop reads CASSLKVRVYGYTF. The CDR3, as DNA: TGTGCCAGCAGTTTAAAGGTTCGGGTCTATGGCTACACCTTC.

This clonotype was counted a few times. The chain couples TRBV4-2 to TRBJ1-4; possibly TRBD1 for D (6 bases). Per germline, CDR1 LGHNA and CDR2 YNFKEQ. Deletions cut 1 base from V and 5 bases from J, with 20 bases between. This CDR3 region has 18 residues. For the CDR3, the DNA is TGTGCCAGCAGCCAAGTTCCCGGGGGCGTAGGAGGGAATGAAAAACTGTTTTTT. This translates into CASSQVPGGVGGNEKLFF.

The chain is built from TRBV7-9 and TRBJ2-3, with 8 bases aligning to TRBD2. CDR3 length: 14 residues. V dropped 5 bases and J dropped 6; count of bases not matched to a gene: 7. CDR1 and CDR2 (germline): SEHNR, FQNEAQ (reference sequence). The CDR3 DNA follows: TGTGCCAGCAGCCACCGGGGGGGCTCCGATACGCAGTATTTT. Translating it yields CASSHRGGSDTQYF.

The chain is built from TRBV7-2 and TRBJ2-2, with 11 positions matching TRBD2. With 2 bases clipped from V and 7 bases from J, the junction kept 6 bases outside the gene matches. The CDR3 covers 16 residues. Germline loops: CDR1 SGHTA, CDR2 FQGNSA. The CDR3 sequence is CASSLTSGSGVGELFF. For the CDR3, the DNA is TGTGCCAGCAGCTTAACTAGCGGGAGTGGGGTCGGGGAGCTGTTTTTT.

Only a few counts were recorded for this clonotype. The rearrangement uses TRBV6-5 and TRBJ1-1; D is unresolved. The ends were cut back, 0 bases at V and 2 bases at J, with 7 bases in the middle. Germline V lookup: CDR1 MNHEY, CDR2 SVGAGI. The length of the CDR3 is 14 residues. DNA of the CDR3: TGTGCCAGCAGTTACTCTCTAAGAAACACTGAAGCTTTCTTT. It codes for CASSYSLRNTEAFF.

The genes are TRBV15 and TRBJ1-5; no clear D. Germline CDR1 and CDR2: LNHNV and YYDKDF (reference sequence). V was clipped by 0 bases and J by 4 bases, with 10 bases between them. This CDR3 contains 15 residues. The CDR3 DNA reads TGTGCCACCAGCAGAGATTCGGCTCCTAATCAGCCCCAGCATTTT. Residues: CATSRDSAPNQPQHF.

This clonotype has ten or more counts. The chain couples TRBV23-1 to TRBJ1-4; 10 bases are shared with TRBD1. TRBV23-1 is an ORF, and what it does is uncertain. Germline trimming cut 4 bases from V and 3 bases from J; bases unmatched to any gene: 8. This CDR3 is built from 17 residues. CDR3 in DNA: TGCGCCAGCAGTCCCTACGGGACAGGGGCATCTAATGAAAAACTGTTTTTT. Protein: CASSPYGTGASNEKLFF.

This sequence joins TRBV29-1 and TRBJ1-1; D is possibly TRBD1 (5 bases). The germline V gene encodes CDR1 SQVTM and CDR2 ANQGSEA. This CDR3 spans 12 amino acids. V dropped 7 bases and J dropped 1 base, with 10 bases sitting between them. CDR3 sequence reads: CSALGQNTEAFF. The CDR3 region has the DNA TGCAGCGCCTTAGGACAGAACACTGAAGCTTTCTTT.

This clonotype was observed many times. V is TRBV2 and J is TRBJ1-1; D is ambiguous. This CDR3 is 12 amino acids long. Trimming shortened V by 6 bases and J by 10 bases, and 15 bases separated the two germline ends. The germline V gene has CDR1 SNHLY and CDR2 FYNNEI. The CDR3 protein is CASRGTPHGAFF. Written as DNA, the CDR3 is TGTGCCAGCAGGGGCACCCCCCACGGAGCTTTCTTT.

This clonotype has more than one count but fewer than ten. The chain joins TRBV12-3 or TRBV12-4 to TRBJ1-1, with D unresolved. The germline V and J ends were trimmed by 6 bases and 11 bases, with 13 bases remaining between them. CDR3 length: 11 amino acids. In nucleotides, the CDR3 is TGTGCCAGCAGAAGAGGGAATGGGGCTTTCTTT. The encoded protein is CASRRGNGAFF.

CDR3 DNA: TGTGCCAGCAGCTTACCCCCTGGCGGGATTCCTACCGGGGAGCTGTTTTTT. Translating it yields CASSLPPGGIPTGELFF. The chain recombines TRBV7-9 with TRBJ2-2, with D possibly matching TRBD2 (6 bases). V was pared by 2 bases and J by 5 bases, with 18 bases between. The CDR3 extends over 17 amino acids. Germline V gene lookup returns CDR1 SEHNR and CDR2 FQNEAQ (reference sequence).

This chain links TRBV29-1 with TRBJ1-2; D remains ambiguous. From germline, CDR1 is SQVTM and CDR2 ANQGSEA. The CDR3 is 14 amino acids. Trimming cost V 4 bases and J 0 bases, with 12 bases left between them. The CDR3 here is CSVGWRTTNYGYTF. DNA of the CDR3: TGCAGCGTTGGGTGGCGGACCACTAACTATGGCTACACCTTC.

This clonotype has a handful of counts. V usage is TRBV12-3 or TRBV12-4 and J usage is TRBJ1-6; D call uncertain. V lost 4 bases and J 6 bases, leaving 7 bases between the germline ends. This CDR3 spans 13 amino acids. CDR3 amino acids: CASSSPPNSPLHF. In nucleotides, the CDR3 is TGTGCCAGCAGTTCACCGCCTAATTCACCCCTCCACTTT.

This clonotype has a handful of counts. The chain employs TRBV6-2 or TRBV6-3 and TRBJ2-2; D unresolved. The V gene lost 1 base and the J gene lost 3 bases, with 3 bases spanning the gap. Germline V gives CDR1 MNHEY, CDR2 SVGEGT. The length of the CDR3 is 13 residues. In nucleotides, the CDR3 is TGTGCCAGCAGTTACTTGGACACCGGGGAGCTGTTTTTT. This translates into CASSYLDTGELFF.

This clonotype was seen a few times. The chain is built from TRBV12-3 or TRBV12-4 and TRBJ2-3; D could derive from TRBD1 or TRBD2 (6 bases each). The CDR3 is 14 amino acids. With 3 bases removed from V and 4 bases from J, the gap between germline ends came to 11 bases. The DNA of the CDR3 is TGTGCCAGCAGTTTCGGGGGCAGGTCAGATACGCAGTATTTT. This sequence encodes CASSFGGRSDTQYF.

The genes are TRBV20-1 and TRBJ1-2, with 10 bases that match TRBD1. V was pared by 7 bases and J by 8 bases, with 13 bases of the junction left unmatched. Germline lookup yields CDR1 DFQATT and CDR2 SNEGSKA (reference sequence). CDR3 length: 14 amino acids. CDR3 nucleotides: TGCAGTGTTAAACCCCCTAGGGACAGGGGCGGCTACACCTTC. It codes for CSVKPPRDRGGYTF.

The CDR3 region is CASSLGGTQETQYF. The CDR3 DNA reads TGTGCCAGCAGCCTCGGGGGGACCCAAGAGACCCAGTACTTC. The J gene is TRBJ2-5, the V gene TRBV7-2, with 7 bases aligning to TRBD2. The J segment lost 1 base and the V segment lost 5 bases, leaving 4 bases of the junction unmatched. The V gene's germline CDR1 is SGHTA and CDR2 FQGNSA. This CDR3 comprises 14 residues. The full variable domain, in which reference TRBV7-2 and TRBJ2-5 provide the parts outside the CDR3, is GAGVSQSPSNKVTEKGKDVELRCDPISGHTALYWYRQSLGQGLEFLIYFQGNSAPDKSGLPSDRFSAERTGGSVSTLTIQRTQQEDSAVYLCASSLGGTQETQYFGPGTRLLVL.

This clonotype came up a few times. The DNA for the CDR3 is TGTGCCAGCAGCTCGGGTCTTTATCAGCCCCAGCATTTT. Translated, it gives CASSSGLYQPQHF. This chain uses TRBV7-2 with TRBJ1-5; D is undetermined. CDR1 is SGHTA and CDR2 is FQGNSA in the germline V gene. There are 13 residues in the CDR3. V was shortened by 4 bases and J by 5 bases, with 9 bases between the two germline ends.

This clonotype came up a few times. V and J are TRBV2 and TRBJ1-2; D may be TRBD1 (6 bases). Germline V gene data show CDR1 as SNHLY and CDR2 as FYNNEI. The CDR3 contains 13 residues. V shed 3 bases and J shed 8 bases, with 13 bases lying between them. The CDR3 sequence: CASSERTVQGYTF. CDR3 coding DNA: TGTGCCAGCAGTGAGAGGACAGTCCAAGGCTACACCTTC.

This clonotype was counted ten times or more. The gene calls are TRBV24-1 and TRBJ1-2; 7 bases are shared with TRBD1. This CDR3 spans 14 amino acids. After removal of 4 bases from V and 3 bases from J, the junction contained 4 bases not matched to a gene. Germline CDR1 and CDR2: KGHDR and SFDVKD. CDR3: CATSETGFDYGYTF. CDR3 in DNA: TGTGCCACCAGTGAGACAGGGTTTGACTATGGCTACACCTTC.

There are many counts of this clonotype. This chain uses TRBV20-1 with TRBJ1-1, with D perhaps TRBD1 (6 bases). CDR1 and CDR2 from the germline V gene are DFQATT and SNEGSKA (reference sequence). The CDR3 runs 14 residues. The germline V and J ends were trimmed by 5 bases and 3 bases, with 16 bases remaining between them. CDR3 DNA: TGCAGTGCTGCTAGGAGTTCAGGGGACACTGAAGCTTTCTTT. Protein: CSAARSSGDTEAFF.

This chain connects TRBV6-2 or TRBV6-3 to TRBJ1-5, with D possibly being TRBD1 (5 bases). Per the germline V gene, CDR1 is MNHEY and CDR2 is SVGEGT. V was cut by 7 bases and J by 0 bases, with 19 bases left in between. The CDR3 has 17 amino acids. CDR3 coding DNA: TGTGCCAGCACCCCGGGGAGACAGCCATATAGCAATCAGCCCCAGCATTTT. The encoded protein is CASTPGRQPYSNQPQHF.